This record covers a single TCR beta chain. The antigen remains unidentified. Mixed chimerism was transient after nonmyeloablative marrow transplants from related graft donors. The CDR3 contains 11 residues. The V gene lost 5 bases and the J gene lost 11 bases, with 12 bases spanning the gap. The V gene's germline CDR1 is MNHEY and CDR2 SVGAGI. The sample belongs to a study of Tregs in tolerant kidney transplant recipients. Data came from immunoSEQ multiplex PCR; TCRdb stores just in-frame clones and leaves some out. The sample lists about 50,000 clones, approximately 89% seen once, with around a sixth in the top ten. Study results and limitations: Tolerant patients' donor-specific Tregs expanded beyond overall Tregs, suggesting antigen-driven growth. The most relevant donor-specific Treg TCRbeta repertoire apparently came from expansion with activated donor B cells.

Sequenced here: CD8+ T cells from blood (PBMCs), sampled 12 months after the transplant. This receptor was obtained from a human patient who received a combined kidney and bone marrow transplant. Among the T cells, some may be from the graft donor. This chain links TRBV6-5 with TRBJ1-1, with a weak D call TRBD1 (6 bases). In DNA, the CDR3 is TGTGCCAGCAGTACAGGGAGTGTGGCTTTCTTT. Translated, it gives CASSTGSVAFF.